Below are 26 T cell receptor beta chains sequenced from a single sample in a study of cytomegalovirus exposure and HLA in healthy donors. PCR used 60 Vbeta primers and 13 Jbeta primers. Here immunoSEQ multiplex PCR was the method, and the copy in TCRdb shows in-frame clones only, minus some. Here the sample spans some 190,000 clones, roughly 90% being singletons. Sequenced sample: PBMCs. These receptors all stem from a woman in her thirties in good health and CMV-seronegative.

The chain is built from TRBV28 and TRBJ1-1; D not certain. V was cut by 4 bases and J by 8 bases, with 17 bases left in between. This CDR3 has 14 residues. In germline, CDR1 is MDHEN, CDR2 SYDVKM. This CDR3 reads CASSSSRPFQEAFF. The CDR3 DNA is TGTGCCAGCAGTTCCTCCCGTCCCTTCCAGGAAGCTTTCTTT.

This chain uses TRBV27 with TRBJ2-7, with 7 bases that match TRBD2. The germline gives CDR1 MNHEY, CDR2 SMNVEV (reference sequence). This CDR3 region has 17 residues. V lost 1 base to trimming and J lost 0 bases; unmatched junction nucleotides: 9. The CDR3, as DNA: TGTGCCAGCAGTTTATTAGCCGGAAGCGGGGTCTCCTACGAGCAGTACTTC. Its translation: CASSLLAGSGVSYEQYF.

This clone has just a few counts. The chain joins TRBV30 to TRBJ2-3; a possible D gene is TRBD2 (6 bases). Germline V gene sequence: CDR1 GTSNPN, CDR2 SVGIG (reference sequence). The CDR3 length is 13 residues. The V and J ends lost 2 bases and 1 base respectively, with 7 bases between them. The CDR3 spells CAWSRGGTDTQYF. DNA of the CDR3: TGTGCCTGGAGTCGCGGGGGCACAGATACGCAGTATTTT. Full variable domain (rest looked up from reference TRBV30 and TRBJ2-3): SQTIHQWPATLVQPVGSPLSLECTVEGTSNPNLYWYRQAAGRGLQLLFYSVGIGQISSEVPQNLSASRPQDRQFILSSKKLLLSDSGFYLCAWSRGGTDTQYFGPGTRLTVL.

CDR3 DNA: TGTGCCAGCAGCTTATTACTAGCGGGTTCGAACACCGGGGAGCTGTTTTTT. It yields the protein CASSLLLAGSNTGELFF. The chain is built from TRBV7-8 and TRBJ2-2, with 9 bases that match TRBD2. This CDR3 has 17 residues. V trimming: 2 bases; J trimming: 0 bases; junction bases outside the gene matches: 4. Germline assignment: CDR1 SGHVS and CDR2 FQNEAQ.

This rearrangement joins TRBV7-2 to TRBJ1-2, with 8 bases matching TRBD1. This CDR3 comprises 15 residues. With 1 base clipped from V and 5 bases from J, the junction kept 6 bases outside the gene matches. Germline V lookup: CDR1 SGHTA, CDR2 FQGNSA. Written as DNA, the CDR3 is TGTGCCAGCAGCTTAGATTACAGGGGGTGGTATGGCTACACCTTC. Its protein product is CASSLDYRGWYGYTF.

This clone appeared once. The gene calls are TRBV5-1 and TRBJ2-7; weak D call: TRBD2 (7 bases). CDR1 and CDR2 (germline): SGHRS, YFSETQ. CDR3 size: 15 residues. Trimming left V 0 bases short and J 4 bases short, with 14 bases between. The CDR3 DNA follows: TGCGCCAGCAGCTTGGGACAGGTCGGGGGGTACGAGCAGTACTTC. The encoded protein is CASSLGQVGGYEQYF.

The gene calls are TRBV25-1 and TRBJ2-1; 7 bases fit TRBD2. The CDR3 sequence is 15 residues long. In germline, CDR1 is MGHDK, CDR2 SYGVNS. The trim removed 5 bases at V and 2 bases at J, leaving 6 bases unmatched. CDR3 residues: CASSLEGGTYNEQFF. The CDR3 bases are TGTGCCAGCAGTTTAGAGGGAGGGACCTACAATGAGCAGTTCTTC. The full variable domain, in which reference TRBV25-1 and TRBJ2-1 provide the parts outside the CDR3, is EADIYQTPRYLVIGTGKKITLECSQTMGHDKMYWYQQDPGMELHLIHYSYGVNSTEKGDLSSESTVSRIRTEHFPLTLESARPSHTSQYLCASSLEGGTYNEQFFGPGTRLTVL.

This chain uses TRBV29-1 with TRBJ2-5; D is possibly TRBD1 (6 bases). Germline V gene sequence: CDR1 SQVTM, CDR2 ANQGSEA. The CDR3 is 13 amino acids. V gave up 8 bases and J gave up 5 bases, with 18 bases separating them. DNA of the CDR3: TGCAGCCACATGGCAGGGGTCGGGGAGACCCAGTACTTC. The encoded protein is CSHMAGVGETQYF.

The V gene is TRBV7-9, the J gene TRBJ2-7; D unclear. The CDR3 covers 14 residues. Germline CDR1 SEHNR, CDR2 FQNEAQ (reference sequence). Trimming removed 1 base at V and 0 bases at J, with 7 bases between. In DNA form, the CDR3 reads TGTGCCAGCAGCTTAGATTCCGGCTCCTACGAGCAGTACTTC. Protein sequence: CASSLDSGSYEQYF.

This rearrangement joins TRBV19 to TRBJ2-7; weak D call: TRBD2 (6 bases). The CDR3 contains 17 residues. Deletions cut 5 bases from V and 1 base from J, with 21 bases between. Germline V gene lookup returns CDR1 LNHDA and CDR2 SQIVND (reference sequence). The CDR3 is CASSGWTYPGSSYEQYF. Here the CDR3 DNA reads TGTGCCAGTAGTGGCTGGACCTACCCCGGGAGTTCCTACGAGCAGTACTTC.

This chain links TRBV5-1 with TRBJ1-2; 9 positions agree with TRBD1. Germline lookup yields CDR1 SGHRS and CDR2 YFSETQ. The CDR3 sequence is 16 residues long. The J segment lost 2 bases and the V segment lost 1 base, leaving 6 bases of the junction unmatched. CDR3 DNA: TGCGCCAGCAGCTTGCCAACCGGGACAGGGAACTATGGCTACACCTTC. Translated, it gives CASSLPTGTGNYGYTF.

The chain employs TRBV29-1 and TRBJ1-2; maybe TRBD1 (5 bases). Germline lookup yields CDR1 SQVTM and CDR2 ANQGSEA. Trimming left V 1 base short and J 12 bases short, with 18 bases between. This CDR3 is built from 13 residues. CDR3 nucleotides: TGCAGCGTTGAAGTTGCCGCATTGGGGCAAAACACCTTC. Its translation is CSVEVAALGQNTF.

CDR3 nucleotide sequence: TGTGCCAGCTCACCCAGCAGAGGCACTGAAGCTTTCTTT. Its protein is CASSPSRGTEAFF. The chain has TRBV18 and TRBJ1-1; no clear D. The V end was cut by 3 bases, the J end by 4 bases, with 9 bases between. Per germline, CDR1 KGHSH and CDR2 LQKENI. This CDR3 has 13 residues.

This chain links TRBV9 with TRBJ2-7; 14 positions agree with TRBD2. Germline V gene data show CDR1 as SGDLS and CDR2 as YYNGEE. Germline trimming cut 4 bases from V and 3 bases from J; bases unmatched to any gene: 6. The CDR3 runs to 16 residues. The CDR3 loop is CASSTGTSGSFYEQYF. Here the CDR3 DNA reads TGTGCCAGCAGCACCGGGACTAGCGGGAGTTTCTACGAGCAGTACTTC.

The J gene is TRBJ2-3, the V gene TRBV7-3, with no clear D. V lost 2 bases to trimming and J lost 4 bases, with 16 bases between them. The CDR3 length is 16 residues. Germline V gives CDR1 SGHTA, CDR2 FQGTGA. DNA of the CDR3: TGTGCCAGCAGCTTATGGGCAACCACCCCCCCAGATACGCAGTATTTT. Translated, it gives CASSLWATTPPDTQYF. The whole variable domain, remainder taken from reference TRBV7-3 and TRBJ2-3, is GAGVSQTPSNKVTEKGKYVELRCDPISGHTALYWYRQSLGQGPEFLIYFQGTGAADDSGLPNDRFFAVRPEGSVSTLKIQRTERGDSAVYLCASSLWATTPPDTQYFGPGTRLTVL.

V and J are TRBV4-2 and TRBJ2-1; 10 nucleotides align to TRBD2. V shed 0 bases, J shed 0 bases, and the junction held 8 bases outside the gene matches. The CDR3 consists of 19 residues. Germline V gives CDR1 LGHNA, CDR2 YNFKEQ. The CDR3 spells CASSQDHSRLAGSYNEQFF. CDR3 in DNA: TGTGCCAGCAGCCAAGATCACTCCAGACTAGCGGGCTCCTACAATGAGCAGTTCTTC.

The chain joins TRBV5-1 to TRBJ1-2; perhaps TRBD1 as D (5 bases). Germline assignment: CDR1 SGHRS and CDR2 YFSETQ. V lost 3 bases, J lost 8 bases, and 17 bases lay in between. The CDR3 sequence is 14 residues long. CDR3: CASSWGIRADGYTF. In DNA form, the CDR3 reads TGCGCCAGCAGCTGGGGCATCCGGGCGGACGGCTACACCTTC.

The chain recombines TRBV2 with TRBJ2-2; 7 bases match TRBD2. This CDR3 has 16 residues. In germline, CDR1 is SNHLY, CDR2 FYNNEI. V shed 6 bases and J 0 bases; nucleotides not matched to a gene: 7. The CDR3 spells CASRRSGVANTGELFF. For the CDR3, the DNA is TGTGCCAGCAGGAGGAGCGGGGTAGCGAACACCGGGGAGCTGTTTTTT. Full variable domain (missing parts from reference TRBV2 and TRBJ2-2): EPEVTQTPSHQVTQMGQEVILRCVPISNHLYFYWYRQILGQKVEFLVSFYNNEISEKSEIFDDQFSVERPDGSNFTLKIRSTKLEDSAMYFCASRRSGVANTGELFFGEGSRLTVL.

About this clone: This same CDR3 is encoded by further DNA sequences in the sample. The V call is TRBV20-1, the J call TRBJ2-7; tentatively, D is TRBD2 (6 bases). V dropped 6 bases and J dropped 6 bases, with 12 bases sitting between them. This CDR3 has 11 amino acids. Germline loops: CDR1 DFQATT, CDR2 SNEGSKA (reference sequence). DNA for the CDR3: TGCAGTGCGAGACTAGTCGGCGAGCAGTACTTC. This codes for CSARLVGEQYF.

The J gene is TRBJ1-1, the V gene TRBV2, with TRBD1 as a possible D gene (5 bases). The germline V and J ends were trimmed by 6 bases and 11 bases, with 16 bases remaining between them. The CDR3 has 12 residues. From germline, CDR1 is SNHLY and CDR2 FYNNEI. The DNA for the CDR3 is TGTGCCAGCAGCCCCGGGGGGGGAATGGCTTTCTTT. Translated, it gives CASSPGGGMAFF.

The chain employs TRBV11-1 and TRBJ2-7; D possibly corresponds to TRBD2 (6 bases). The V gene lost 4 bases and the J gene lost 0 bases, with 13 bases spanning the gap. The CDR3 is 15 residues long. CDR1 and CDR2 (germline): SGHAT, FQDESV (reference sequence). The CDR3 is CASSSLAVFSYEQYF. Written as DNA, the CDR3 is TGTGCCAGCAGCTCCTTAGCGGTTTTCTCCTACGAGCAGTACTTC.

This clone was counted between two and nine times. The V gene is TRBV2, the J gene TRBJ1-4, with TRBD1 identical over 7 bases. The CDR3 spans 14 residues. Germline CDR1 reads SNHLY; CDR2 reads FYNNEI. With 7 bases clipped from V and 8 bases from J, the junction kept 10 bases outside the gene matches. This chain's CDR3 is CASTWTGSREKLFF. The CDR3, as DNA: TGTGCCAGCACCTGGACAGGTTCTAGGGAAAAACTGTTTTTT.

This chain connects TRBV5-6 to TRBJ2-1, with a weak D call TRBD2 (5 bases). The CDR3 contains 13 residues. Germline CDR1 SGHDT, CDR2 YYEEEE. V lost 1 base and J lost 8, with 10 bases in between. CDR3: CASSLPSGDEQFF. The CDR3 DNA is TGTGCCAGCAGCTTGCCGAGCGGCGATGAGCAGTTCTTC.

The chain recombines TRBV5-4 with TRBJ2-7; 12 bases are shared with TRBD2. Germline V gives CDR1 SGHNT, CDR2 YYREEE (reference sequence). The length of the CDR3 is 14 residues. The V segment lost 4 bases and the J segment 7 bases; nucleotides outside the gene matches: 6. The CDR3 bases are TGTGCCAGCAGCCCGGGACTAGCGGGTACGGAGCAGTACTTC. Its translation: CASSPGLAGTEQYF.

The chain is built from TRBV7-8 and TRBJ1-2; 7 positions match TRBD1. Trimming cost V 6 bases and J 8 bases; bases outside gene matches: 9. The V gene's germline CDR1 is SGHVS and CDR2 FQNEAQ. CDR3 length: 13 residues. As DNA, the CDR3 is TGTGCCAGCAGTTCGCAGGGGACAGCGGGCTACACCTTC. Its protein is CASSSQGTAGYTF.

The J gene is TRBJ2-7, the V gene TRBV5-4; 9 bases align to TRBD2. The length of the CDR3 is 16 residues. Germline CDR1 reads SGHNT; CDR2 reads YYREEE (reference sequence). After removal of 2 bases from V and 0 bases from J, the junction contained 6 bases not matched to a gene. CDR3 DNA sequence: TGTGCCAGCAGCTTCTACGGCGGGGGGGGCTCCTACGAGCAGTACTTC. Amino acid sequence: CASSFYGGGGSYEQYF.